The rows below give T cell receptor beta chains drawn from one sample of a study of T cell repertoires in cytomegalovirus infection. TCRdb reanalysed the reads using MiXCR and keeps one entry per CDR3 protein. The sample has some 390,000 distinct CDR3 sequences; about a sixth are singletons. The sequencing input was PBMCs. The source of these receptors is a human donor in good health (CMV status not recorded). Some clones in this sample may be carry-over from other donors' samples. Both conserved end residues are part of each CDR3. The D gene is left open where the match is weak. The size field is filled for only some rows; it gives once, few, many or a size class.

j_gene	abundance	v_gene	d_gene	CDR3nt	CDR3aa
TRBJ2-7	many	TRBV7-2	TRBD2	TGTGCCAGCAGTCCTAGCGGGAGGGCCTGGCAGTACTTC	CASSPSGRAWQYF
TRBJ2-7	few	TRBV6-2/TRBV6-3	NA	TGTGCCAGCAGTCCACCCTCCACACAGCCGGGAAATTCCTACGAGCAGTACTTC	CASSPPSTQPGNSYEQYF
TRBJ2-2	NA	TRBV7-8	NA	TGTGCCAGCAGATCGGGTTTGGCCGGGGAGCTGTTTTTT	CASRSGLAGELFF
TRBJ1-1	NA	TRBV11-2	NA	TGTGCCGGCAGTAATCTTCCGGGATCCGAAGCTTTCTTT	CAGSNLPGSEAFF
TRBJ2-3	NA	TRBV12-3/TRBV12-4	TRBD2	TGTGCCAGCAGTTTGCGGCGGGGGGGAAGCACAGATACGCAGTATTTT	CASSLRRGGSTDTQYF
TRBJ1-3	NA	TRBV2	NA	TGTGCCAGCAGGGGGGATCAAGACACCATATATTTT	CASRGDQDTIYF
TRBJ2-7	NA	TRBV20-1	NA	TGCAGTGCTAGAGTTAGGAGCTCCTACGAGCAGTACTTC	CSARVRSSYEQYF
TRBJ2-1	NA	TRBV7-2	TRBD2	TGTGCCAGCAGCGCAGGACTAGCGAGAAACAATGAGCAGTTCTTC	CASSAGLARNNEQFF
TRBJ1-6	many	TRBV7-2	NA	TGTGCCAGCAGCTCAAGACAGCGGGATTCACCCCTCCACTTT	CASSSRQRDSPLHF
TRBJ1-1	many	TRBV12-3/TRBV12-4	NA	TGTGCCAGCAGTTTAGCTCTGGGGTTGCGAGCTTTCTTT	CASSLALGLRAFF
TRBJ1-5	many	TRBV12-3/TRBV12-4	NA	TGTGCCAGCAGTTTCGGGACGGCGGATAGCAATCAGCCCCAGCATTTT	CASSFGTADSNQPQHF
TRBJ1-4	NA	TRBV7-6	NA	TGTGCCAGCAGCTCCCTGGGTCAGACCAAGAGGAATGAAAAACTGTTTTTT	CASSSLGQTKRNEKLFF
TRBJ1-5	few	TRBV2	NA	TGTGCCAGCAGAGGGTTTAGCAATCAGCCCCAGCATTTT	CASRGFSNQPQHF
TRBJ1-1	many	TRBV7-2	NA	TGTGCCAGCAGCCCGGACCCCACTCCGGGTGAAGCTTTCTTT	CASSPDPTPGEAFF
TRBJ1-2	NA	TRBV2	NA	TGTGCCAGCAGTCCCGGGTTCGGCTACACCTTC	CASSPGFGYTF
TRBJ1-2	many	TRBV7-2	TRBD1	TGTGCCAGCAGCTTAGATCCAAGACAGGGAGGCTACACCTTC	CASSLDPRQGGYTF
TRBJ2-1	few	TRBV20-1	NA	TGCAGTGCTAGTAGGGGGGTGAATGAGCAGTTCTTC	CSASRGVNEQFF
TRBJ1-4	many	TRBV7-2	TRBD1	TGTGCCAGCAGCTGGGGACAGGGTTCGGAAAAACTGTTTTTT	CASSWGQGSEKLFF
TRBJ2-3	many	TRBV7-2	NA	TGTGCCAGCAGCTTAATAGACTATGCACATGATACGCAGTATTTT	CASSLIDYAHDTQYF
TRBJ2-7	NA	TRBV11-2	NA	TGTGCCAGCAGCCCCGCTAAAGGACTGGACGAGCAGTACTTC	CASSPAKGLDEQYF
TRBJ1-5	many	TRBV7-2	NA	TGTGCCAGCAGCCCTCGAGGCCTGAGCAATCAGCCCCAGCATTTT	CASSPRGLSNQPQHF
TRBJ2-1	NA	TRBV6-6	TRBD2	TGTGCCAGCACCATTAGCGGGGGGAGCTCCTACAATGAGCAGTTCTTC	CASTISGGSSYNEQFF